This T cell receptor beta chain was documented in a study of T-cell reconstitution after alpha-beta-depleted transplantation in children. CDR1 is SEHNR, CDR2 FQNEAQ, per germline (reference sequence). The CDR3 is made up of 15 amino acids. V lost 1 base and J lost 0, with 7 bases in between. Unique molecular identifiers were incorporated when the TCRbeta library was constructed. Each CDR3 protein gets one entry after TCRdb re-called the PCR reads with MiXCR. The sample yields some 300,000 distinct CDR3 sequences, 10% seen once. The sequences come from PBMCs from the stem cell graft donor, collected from the stem cell graft. This receptor was obtained from a human donor who donated a stem cell graft to a child with acute lymphoblastic leukemia. The chain uses TRBV7-9 and TRBJ2-1; D remains unclear. CDR3 region: CASSLEISSYNEQFF. The DNA of the CDR3 is TGTGCCAGCAGCTTAGAAATCAGCTCCTACAATGAGCAGTTCTTC.